The next 20 T cell receptor beta chains were all read from a single sample in a study of blood T cell repertoires in COVID-19. Clones were read by immunoSEQ multiplex PCR, and TCRdb kept only the in-frame ones, dropping some. Of a few hundred thousand clones in the sample, around 85% are singletons; the top ten hold 3.5% to 4%. The sample taken for sequencing was peripheral blood. All receptors derive from a woman aged 18-29 years with acute or convalescent COVID-19.

This clone was detected once. The chain links TRBV5-6 to TRBJ1-5, with D unclear. CDR3 length: 13 residues. V lost 0 bases to trimming and J lost 5 bases, with 6 bases between them. CDR1 SGHDT and CDR2 YYEEEE come from the germline V gene. CDR3 protein: CASSLAVDQPQHF. CDR3 nucleotides: TGTGCCAGCAGCTTGGCCGTTGATCAGCCCCAGCATTTT.

V gene TRBV27 combines with J gene TRBJ1-1; TRBD1 agrees at 8 bases. J lost 6 bases, V lost 5 bases, and 17 bases had no gene match. CDR3 length: 17 residues. Germline V CDR1 and CDR2: MNHEY, SMNVEV (reference sequence). DNA for the CDR3: TGTGCCAGCAGTCTAAAGTCCTCGGACAGGGTCGGCGCTGAAGCTTTCTTT. It is translated as CASSLKSSDRVGAEAFF.

The rearrangement joins TRBV6-6 to TRBJ1-5; TRBD1 is a possible D gene (5 bases). Germline V gives CDR1 MNHNY, CDR2 SVGAGI (reference sequence). V was cut by 7 bases and J by 6 bases, with 19 bases left in between. The CDR3 is 15 amino acids. This chain's CDR3 is CASTLRTSHSQPQHF. In DNA, the CDR3 is TGTGCCAGCACCTTACGGACATCCCACAGTCAGCCCCAGCATTTT.

The chain couples TRBV9 to TRBJ2-3; a possible D gene is TRBD1 (5 bases). V was pared by 6 bases and J by 3 bases, with 14 bases between. The CDR3 consists of 14 residues. Germline V CDR1 and CDR2: SGDLS, YYNGEE. The CDR3 nucleotides read TGTGCCAGCACCGTGGGCCCAGGGACAGATACGCAGTATTTT. It encodes CASTVGPGTDTQYF.

This clone showed up just a few times. The gene calls are TRBV5-1 and TRBJ2-6; unclear D gene. The germline V gene has CDR1 SGHRS and CDR2 YFSETQ. V lost 0 bases and J 0 bases, leaving 7 bases between the germline ends. The CDR3 runs 16 residues. CDR3 coding DNA: TGCGCCAGCAGCTTGGTTCCGGTCTCTGGGGCCAACGTCCTGACTTTC. It specifies CASSLVPVSGANVLTF.

This clone occurred a few times. The chain carries TRBV2 and TRBJ2-1; no firm D call. This CDR3 has 13 amino acids. The V and J ends lost 6 bases and 4 bases respectively, with 10 bases between them. Germline V CDR1 and CDR2: SNHLY, FYNNEI. The CDR3, as DNA: TGTGCCAGCAGGAGGAGAATTTACAATGAGCAGTTCTTC. Protein sequence: CASRRRIYNEQFF. Based on the CDR3 plus reference TRBV2 and TRBJ2-1, the full variable domain is EPEVTQTPSHQVTQMGQEVILRCVPISNHLYFYWYRQILGQKVEFLVSFYNNEISEKSEIFDDQFSVERPDGSNFTLKIRSTKLEDSAMYFCASRRRIYNEQFFGPGTRLTVL.

V and J are TRBV10-3 and TRBJ1-2, with D perhaps TRBD1 (6 bases). V lost 7 bases, J lost 2 bases, and 11 bases lay in between. CDR1 ENHRY and CDR2 SYGVKD come from the germline V gene. The CDR3 spans 13 residues. This chain's CDR3 is CAIIVQGNYGYTF. CDR3 in DNA: TGTGCCATCATTGTACAGGGAAACTATGGCTACACCTTC.

This clone was picked up a small number of times. The chain joins TRBV19 to TRBJ1-6; D is perhaps TRBD1 (6 bases). CDR3 length: 15 residues. Trimming shortened V by 3 bases and J by 7 bases, and 13 bases separated the two germline ends. Germline CDR1 and CDR2: LNHDA and SQIVND (reference sequence). CDR3 sequence: CASSIRTEGNSPLHF. CDR3 DNA: TGTGCCAGTAGTATTAGGACAGAGGGGAATTCACCCCTCCACTTT.

This chain links TRBV5-1 with TRBJ2-5; 14 nucleotides align to TRBD2. V lost 3 bases to trimming and J lost 3 bases; unmatched junction nucleotides: 10. CDR3 size: 18 residues. Germline V lookup: CDR1 SGHRS, CDR2 YFSETQ. The CDR3, as DNA: TGCGCCAGCAGCTGGGGGACTAGCGGGAGACTTTCAAAAGAGACCCAGTACTTC. Amino acids: CASSWGTSGRLSKETQYF.

CDR3 in amino acids: CASSALTVGTMDTEAFF. DNA for the CDR3: TGTGCCAGCAGTGCTCTTACGGTCGGGACAATGGACACTGAAGCTTTCTTT. V usage is TRBV25-1 and J usage is TRBJ1-1; a possible D gene is TRBD1 (6 bases). The CDR3 sequence is 17 residues long. Germline V CDR1 and CDR2: MGHDK, SYGVNS. V lost 4 bases and J lost 3, with 21 bases in between.

This chain joins TRBV11-2 and TRBJ2-5; the match to TRBD2 covers 10 bases. This CDR3 is built from 13 residues. The germline V gene has CDR1 SGHAT and CDR2 FQNNGV. With V trimmed by 7 bases and J by 3 bases, 2 bases remained unmatched. This CDR3 reads CASTLAGEETQYF. The CDR3 region has the DNA TGTGCCAGCACCCTAGCGGGGGAAGAGACCCAGTACTTC.

This clone was found a few times. The chain carries TRBV6-5 and TRBJ1-2; maybe TRBD1 (5 bases). Trimming pared 2 bases from V and 8 bases from J, leaving 9 bases between. The CDR3 loop spans 12 amino acids. CDR1 is MNHEY, CDR2 SVGAGI, per germline. In DNA form, the CDR3 reads TGTGCCAGCAGTTACGGGGCGGCGGGCTACACCTTC. This gives the protein CASSYGAAGYTF.

The gene calls are TRBV5-1 and TRBJ1-1; D gene uncertain. The CDR3 spans 13 residues. Germline loops: CDR1 SGHRS, CDR2 YFSETQ. Trimming removed 2 bases at V and 2 bases at J, with 7 bases between. The CDR3, as DNA: TGCGCCAGCAGCTTCAACAGAAACACTGAAGCTTTCTTT. It encodes CASSFNRNTEAFF.

The V call is TRBV5-6, the J call TRBJ2-3, with D possibly TRBD1 on 5 matching bases. CDR3 length: 14 residues. Germline CDR1 reads SGHDT; CDR2 reads YYEEEE. The ends were cut back, 2 bases at V and 1 base at J, with 8 bases in the middle. CDR3: CASSFVGGTDTQYF. Here the CDR3 DNA reads TGTGCCAGCAGCTTTGTAGGGGGCACAGATACGCAGTATTTT.

This chain uses TRBV9 with TRBJ2-7; D possibly corresponds to TRBD1 (5 bases). Per germline, CDR1 SGDLS and CDR2 YYNGEE. CDR3 length equals 15 residues. Trimming shortened V by 4 bases and J by 5 bases, and 19 bases separated the two germline ends. CDR3 bases: TGTGCCAGCAGCTTGAGTTCAGGGTTTCCCGACGAGCAGTACTTC. Encoded protein: CASSLSSGFPDEQYF.

J is TRBJ2-5 and V is TRBV28; 9 bases fit TRBD2. The CDR3 is made up of 14 amino acids. The trim removed 4 bases at V and 7 bases at J, leaving 7 bases unmatched. Germline CDR1 reads MDHEN; CDR2 reads SYDVKM. In DNA form, the CDR3 reads TGTGCCAGCAGTTCTCTAGCGGGATACGGGACCCAGTACTTC. Amino acid sequence: CASSSLAGYGTQYF.

V and J are TRBV24-1 and TRBJ2-1, with 10 positions matching TRBD2. Germline CDR1 is KGHDR and CDR2 is SFDVKD. Trimming removed 3 bases from V and 6 bases from J; junction bases left unmatched: 7. This CDR3 has 16 amino acids. The CDR3 DNA is TGTGCCACCAGTGATATTACTAGCGGGAACAGCAATGAGCAGTTCTTC. Translating gives CATSDITSGNSNEQFF.

In nucleotides, the CDR3 is TGTGCCAGCAGTGACTCAGCAGGAATTGAAGCTTTCTTT. This codes for CASSDSAGIEAFF. The chain combines TRBV6-4 with TRBJ1-1; no firm D call. The germline V and J ends were trimmed by 0 bases and 7 bases, with 9 bases remaining between them. Looked up from germline, CDR1 is MRHNA and CDR2 is SNTAGT. This CDR3 comprises 13 residues.

The V gene is TRBV5-6, the J gene TRBJ1-1, with a weak D call TRBD1 (5 bases). Trimming removed 2 bases at V and 3 bases at J, with 17 bases between. Looked up from germline, CDR1 is SGHDT and CDR2 is YYEEEE. There are 16 residues in the CDR3. The CDR3: CASSFREGWIDTEAFF. DNA of the CDR3: TGTGCCAGCAGCTTCAGGGAGGGATGGATTGACACTGAAGCTTTCTTT.

The chain links TRBV7-3 to TRBJ1-2; the D is unclear. Germline V gene lookup returns CDR1 SGHTA and CDR2 FQGTGA. Between the trimmed V and J ends, which lost 0 bases and 1 base, there was a span of 6 bases. This CDR3 comprises 14 residues. CDR3 nucleotide sequence: TGTGCCAGCAGCTTAACTGCGTATAACTATGGCTACACCTTC. Protein product: CASSLTAYNYGYTF.